These T cell receptor beta chains were read from a single sample in a study of blood T cell repertoires in COVID-19. Assay used: immunoSEQ multiplex PCR; TCRdb lists only in-frame clones, some missing. The sample shows 250,000 or so clones, about three quarters of them seen only once. Sequencing input: peripheral blood. These receptors came from a woman of 80 years or more with acute or convalescent COVID-19. Each CDR3 is given with its conserved first and last residue.

>TRBV7-8|TRBJ2-5
CASSLVQKETQYF
>TRBV6-5|TRBJ1-5
CASSSQGAQPQHF
>TRBV12-5|TRBJ2-3
CASGAVSGRALFYTQYF
>TRBV5-6|TRBJ2-7
CASSLVRTGGGEQYF
>TRBV3-1/TRBV3-2|TRBJ1-3
CASSDTYRAGNTIYF
>TRBV6-5|TRBJ1-4
CASSYREGRTNEKLFF
>TRBV27|TRBJ2-1
CASSPLGLAGGNEQFF
>TRBV5-1|TRBJ1-4
CASSLAGKQGVSNEKLFF
>TRBV9|TRBJ2-2
CASSVEGLAGSGELFF
>TRBV5-1|TRBJ1-4
CASSLLGGSMEEKLFF
>TRBV27|TRBJ2-1
CASSPRQNGFYNEQFF
>TRBV11-2|TRBJ2-1
CASSLRLAGIYNEQFF
>TRBV6-5|TRBJ1-4
CASSYGDRGYEKLFF
>TRBV3-1/TRBV3-2|TRBJ2-1
CASSQDRGREGPYNEQFF
>TRBV6-1|TRBJ1-2
CASSEAAEGGYTF
>TRBV18|TRBJ1-1
CASSTEGNTEAFF
>TRBV6-5|TRBJ1-2
CASSPLSGIDGGYTF
>TRBV2|TRBJ2-7
CASSDAAGSWEQYF
>TRBV10-1|TRBJ2-3
CASSRSYGSTDTQYF
>TRBV10-1|TRBJ2-7
CASSPGLEQYF
>TRBV2|TRBJ2-7
CASSVQGSSYEQYF
>TRBV2|TRBJ2-4
CASSARLAGSHGNIQYF
>TRBV5-1|TRBJ2-2
CASSLSLAGNTGELFF
>TRBV6-5|TRBJ1-6
CASRGGRTGESPLHF
>TRBV12-3/TRBV12-4|TRBJ1-3
CAIRQGYGNTIYF
>TRBV6-5|TRBJ1-1
CASSYSFRGDTEAFF
>TRBV11-2|TRBJ1-6
CASSLSYRGRSSPLHF
>TRBV5-1|TRBJ2-7
CASSLGALGGQGATYEQYF
>TRBV19|TRBJ2-1
CASSIRPTLAQGGYSYNEQFF
>TRBV2|TRBJ2-1
CASSEGSGTEQFF
>TRBV6-2/TRBV6-3|TRBJ1-1
CASSYRTGVTEAFF
>TRBV7-9|TRBJ1-4
CASSFGSTQVEKLFF
>TRBV5-1|TRBJ2-5
CASSNPRPEETQYF
>TRBV5-1|TRBJ2-7
CASSLDQPGLAGDEQYF
>TRBV7-2|TRBJ1-1
CASSLAGGMNTEAFF
>TRBV6-6|TRBJ2-7
CASRQGRGYEQYF
>TRBV2|TRBJ2-2
CASRTGLAWTGELFF
>TRBV4-1|TRBJ1-6
CASSQGTGGSSPLHF
>TRBV13|TRBJ2-3
CASSSRQGSTDTQYF
>TRBV5-5|TRBJ1-6
CASSFDRVEDSPLHF
>TRBV27|TRBJ1-6
CASKPGAGVNSPLHF
>TRBV18|TRBJ2-4
CASFPTGSQNIQYF
>TRBV5-1|TRBJ2-1
CASSPTQGLAGGPSEQFF